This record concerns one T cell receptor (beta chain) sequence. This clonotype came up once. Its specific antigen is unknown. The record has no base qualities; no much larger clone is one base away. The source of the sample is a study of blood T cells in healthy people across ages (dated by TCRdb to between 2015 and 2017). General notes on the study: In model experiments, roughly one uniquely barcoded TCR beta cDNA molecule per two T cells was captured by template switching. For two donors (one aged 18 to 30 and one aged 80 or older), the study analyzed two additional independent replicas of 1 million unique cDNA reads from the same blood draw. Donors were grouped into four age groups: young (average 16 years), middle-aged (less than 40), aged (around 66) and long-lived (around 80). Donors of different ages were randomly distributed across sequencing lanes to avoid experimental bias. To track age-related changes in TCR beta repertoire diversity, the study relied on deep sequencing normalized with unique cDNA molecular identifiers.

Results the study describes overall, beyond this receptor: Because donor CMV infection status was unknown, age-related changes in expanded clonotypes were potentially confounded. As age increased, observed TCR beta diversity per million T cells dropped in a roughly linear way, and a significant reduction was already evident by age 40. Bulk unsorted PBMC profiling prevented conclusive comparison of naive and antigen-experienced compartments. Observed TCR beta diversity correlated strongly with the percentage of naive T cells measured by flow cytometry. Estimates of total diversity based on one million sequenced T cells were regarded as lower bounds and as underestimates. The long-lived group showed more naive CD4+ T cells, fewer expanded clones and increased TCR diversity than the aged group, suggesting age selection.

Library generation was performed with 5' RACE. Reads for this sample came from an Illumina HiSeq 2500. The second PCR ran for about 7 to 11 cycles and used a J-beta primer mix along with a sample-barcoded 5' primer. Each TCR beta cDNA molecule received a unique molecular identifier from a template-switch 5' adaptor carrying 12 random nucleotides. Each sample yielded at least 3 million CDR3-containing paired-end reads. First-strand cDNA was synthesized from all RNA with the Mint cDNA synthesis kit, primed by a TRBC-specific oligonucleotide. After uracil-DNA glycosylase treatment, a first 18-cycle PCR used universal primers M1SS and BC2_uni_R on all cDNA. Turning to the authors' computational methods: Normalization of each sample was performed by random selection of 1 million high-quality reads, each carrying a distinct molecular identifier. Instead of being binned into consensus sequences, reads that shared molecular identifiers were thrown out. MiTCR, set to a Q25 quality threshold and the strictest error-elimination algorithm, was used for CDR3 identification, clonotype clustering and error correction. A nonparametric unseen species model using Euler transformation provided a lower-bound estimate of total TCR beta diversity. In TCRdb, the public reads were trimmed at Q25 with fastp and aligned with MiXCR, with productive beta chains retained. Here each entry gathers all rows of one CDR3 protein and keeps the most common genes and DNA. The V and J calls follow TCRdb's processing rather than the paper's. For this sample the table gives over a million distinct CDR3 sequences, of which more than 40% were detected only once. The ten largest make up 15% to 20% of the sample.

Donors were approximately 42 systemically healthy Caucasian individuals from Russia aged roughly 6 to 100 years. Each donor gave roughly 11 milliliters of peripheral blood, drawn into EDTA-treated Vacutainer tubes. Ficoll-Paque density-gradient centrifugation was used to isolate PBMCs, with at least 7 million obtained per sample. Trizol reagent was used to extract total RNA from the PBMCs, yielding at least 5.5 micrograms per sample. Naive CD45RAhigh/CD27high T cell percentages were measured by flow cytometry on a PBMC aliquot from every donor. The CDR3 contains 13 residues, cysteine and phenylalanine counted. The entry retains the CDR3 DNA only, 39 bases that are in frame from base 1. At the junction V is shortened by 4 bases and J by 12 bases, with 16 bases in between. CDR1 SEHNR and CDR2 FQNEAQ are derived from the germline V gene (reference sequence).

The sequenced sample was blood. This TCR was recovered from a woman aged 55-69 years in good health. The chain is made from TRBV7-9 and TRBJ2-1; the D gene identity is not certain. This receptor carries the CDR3 CASSYSTDVRQFF. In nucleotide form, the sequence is TGTGCCAGCAGCTATAGTACGGACGTTCGGCAGTTCTTC.